This T cell receptor (beta chain) was obtained from a study of vaccination effects on CD4 cells after COVID-19 (dated by TCRdb to between 2022 and 2023). The study in broad terms: To identify antigen-specific CD4+ T cell clonotypes by their expansion, the ViraFEST assay first stimulated PBMC with viral peptide pools and then applied TCR sequencing. Each participant got two doses of an mRNA SARS-CoV-2 vaccine, either BNT162b2 or mRNA-1273. The full study included some 10 COVID-19 convalescent patients and a few SARS-CoV-2-naive healthy vaccine recipients. Each well held some 1.9 million PBMC cultured in IMDM containing approximately 5% human AB serum, 8 to 10 IU/ml IL-2 and gentamicin, along with around 11 ug/ml peptides. SARS-CoV-2 spike-specific CD4+ TCR repertoires were compared before and after mRNA vaccination in COVID-19 convalescent patients and in infection-naive vaccine recipients. The Oncomine TCR Beta short-read assay on an Illumina iSeq 100 was used to sequence cultures from other donors in the study. Overall study results and their limits: The study was limited by a small number of convalescent patients, and early post-infection timepoints were lacking. Among healthy vaccine recipients, nearly all vaccine-induced clones were SARS-CoV-2 mono-reactive, and only 1 of 255 was cross-reactive with common cold coronaviruses. Both infection-induced and vaccine-induced clones contracted markedly at late post-vaccination timepoints, which is consistent with waning T cell responses.

After more than 9 days of culture, CD4+ T cells were isolated with the EasySep CD4+ T cell isolation kit. Healthy vaccine recipients had no prior SARS-CoV-2 infection, confirmed by negative nucleocapsid antibodies before and after vaccination. On days 3 and 7, half of the culture medium was replaced with fresh IL-2-containing medium. Unless noted otherwise, every peptide stimulation condition was cultured in triplicate wells. Using Ficoll-Paque Plus gradient centrifugation, PBMC were separated from whole blood and then either used fresh or cryopreserved at -140C. Genomic DNA was extracted from cultured CD4+ T cells with the QIAamp micro DNA kit. Libraries came from the immunoSEQ multiplex PCR assay. TCR beta CDR3 sequencing was performed on DNA from the cultured, isolated CD4+ T cells. Per the source publication's procedure: The analysis removed non-productive TCR sequences, trimmed reads to the CDR3 region, and retained only CDR3s that were 7 or more amino acids long. The MANAFEST web app was used to pick out antigen-specific clonotypes by comparing their expansion in peptide wells with that in reference cultures. Positive clones required FDR<0.05 expansion versus reference and all other wells, odds ratio above 5, and frequency above 0.1% in two replicate wells. A clonotype was defined as cross-reactive if the clonotype was significantly expanded both in SARS-CoV-2 spike wells and in at least one common cold coronavirus spike condition. CDR3 similarity was assessed by Levenshtein distance using the stringdist R package, and unrooted trees were constructed with ape in R 3.6.1. In its TCRdb copy, this immuneACCESS table keeps in-frame sequences only and misses some clones. Where compared with another copy, unresolved V genes explain less than half of these, and the others have no known cause. D and trimming come from the DNA, and the V and J calls and clone size come from that table. Present in this sample are about 74,000 clones, 70% to 80% of which were seen just once. The ten largest clones add up to around 2.1% of the sample.

Inclusive of the bounding cysteine and phenylalanine, the CDR3 is 14 residues long. The retained sequence is limited to the CDR3, 42 bases, with the frame set at the first base. The germline V gene sets CDR1 to SGHRS and CDR2 to YFSETQ. A distance of 15 bases separates the germline ends of V and J, which lose 2 bases and 9 bases respectively. For this clone: Its antigen remains undetermined. Base quality data are lacking; no much larger clone is found one base away.

The TCR sequence derives from a human donor who received a COVID-19 vaccine. The sequence is built from TRBV5-1 and TRBJ2-1; the D gene is possibly TRBD1, with 7 bases matching. Here the sequenced sample was CD4+ T cells from PBMCs cultured without peptide, taken before COVID-19 vaccination. The sequenced DNA: TGCGCCAGCAGCTTAGACAGGGAGGAAGGTGAGCAGTTCTTC. Its protein reads: CASSLDREEGEQFF.